A single sample gave rise to the 20 T cell receptor beta chains below, sequenced in a study of shared clonotypes between healthy human individuals. Profiled with immunoSEQ multiplex PCR; TCRdb holds only in-frame clones, not every one. The data show over a million clones, nearly 99% seen once. Sequencing was carried out using naive CD4+ T cells sorted from blood. Subset denoted: CD45RA+ positively selected. Source of these receptors: a man younger than 40 in good health.

The chain links TRBV9 to TRBJ2-1, with 13 bases fitting TRBD2. The CDR3 is made up of 14 amino acids. With V trimmed by 2 bases and J by 11 bases, 4 bases remained unmatched. Germline V gene lookup returns CDR1 SGDLS and CDR2 YYNGEE. CDR3 sequence: CASSVGTSGVKQFF. CDR3 nucleotides: TGTGCCAGCAGCGTTGGGACTAGCGGGGTAAAGCAGTTCTTC.

This rearrangement joins TRBV18 to TRBJ2-5; perhaps TRBD1 as D (6 bases). The V gene lost 4 bases and the J gene lost 5 bases, with 23 bases spanning the gap. The CDR3 extends over 17 amino acids. The germline V gene has CDR1 KGHSH and CDR2 LQKENI. The CDR3 sequence: CASSLPAGRGDGETQYF. Here the CDR3 DNA reads TGTGCCAGCTCACTCCCGGCCGGCAGGGGAGATGGGGAGACCCAGTACTTC.

The chain carries TRBV18 and TRBJ2-1; TRBD2 might be the D (7 bases). Trimming removed 3 bases at V and 6 bases at J, with 15 bases between. Germline V gene lookup returns CDR1 KGHSH and CDR2 LQKENI. The CDR3 runs 15 residues. The DNA of the CDR3 is TGTGCCAGCTCACCTGGGCAGGGGAGGGGCAATGAGCAGTTCTTC. Protein sequence: CASSPGQGRGNEQFF.

The rearrangement joins TRBV9 to TRBJ1-1; tentative D call: TRBD1 (5 bases). Germline loops: CDR1 SGDLS, CDR2 YYNGEE. Trimming left V 0 bases short and J 4 bases short, with 13 bases between. The CDR3 contains 15 residues. DNA for the CDR3: TGTGCCAGCAGCGTAGGGTCAGGGCTGGGCACTGAAGCTTTCTTT. It is translated as CASSVGSGLGTEAFF.

This chain joins TRBV5-1 and TRBJ2-7; TRBD2 is a possible D gene (5 bases). The CDR3 runs to 15 residues. V was pared by 2 bases and J by 3 bases, with 15 bases between. CDR1 and CDR2 (germline): SGHRS, YFSETQ. CDR3 loop: CASSLFVADYYEQYF. The CDR3 DNA follows: TGCGCCAGCAGCTTATTTGTGGCAGACTACTACGAGCAGTACTTC.

The V call is TRBV2, the J call TRBJ2-7; possibly TRBD2 for D (6 bases). Germline CDR1 SNHLY, CDR2 FYNNEI. Trimming pared 6 bases from V and 2 bases from J, leaving 8 bases between. This CDR3 has 12 residues. The CDR3 DNA reads as TGTGCCAGCAGACTAGCAGCCTACGAGCAGTACTTC. Translation: CASRLAAYEQYF.

Remarks on this clone: Other DNA sequences from this sample encode an identical CDR3 as well. This chain joins TRBV5-1 and TRBJ2-5; TRBD1 might be the D (5 bases). The CDR3 contains 13 residues. Trimming cost V 4 bases and J 2 bases, with 9 bases left between them. Germline values: CDR1 SGHRS, CDR2 YFSETQ. CDR3 nucleotide sequence: TGCGCCAGCAGCCAGACAGTACAAGAGACCCAGTACTTC. Protein: CASSQTVQETQYF.

The V gene is TRBV7-9, the J gene TRBJ2-1, with D unresolved. Germline values: CDR1 SEHNR, CDR2 FQNEAQ (reference sequence). The CDR3 length is 19 residues. V lost 4 bases and J 0 bases, leaving 22 bases between the germline ends. CDR3 bases: TGTGCCAGCAGCTCTACGACCTTTAGAGTGGAGAGCTCCTACAATGAGCAGTTCTTC. Translation: CASSSTTFRVESSYNEQFF.

This chain links TRBV10-3 with TRBJ2-1, with TRBD2 matching over 8 bases. The CDR3 has 16 amino acids. Looked up from germline, CDR1 is ENHRY and CDR2 is SYGVKD. The trim removed 2 bases at V and 5 bases at J, leaving 8 bases unmatched. The DNA of the CDR3 is TGTGCCATCAGTGAGATGCGGGAGGCCCCCCACAATGAGCAGTTCTTC. This translates into CAISEMREAPHNEQFF.

This chain connects TRBV2 to TRBJ2-7; D unresolved. CDR3 length equals 10 residues. Trimming removed 6 bases at V and 5 bases at J, with 5 bases between. CDR1 and CDR2 (germline): SNHLY, FYNNEI. The CDR3 DNA is TGTGCCAGCAGCCGGAACGAGCAGTACTTC. Translated, it gives CASSRNEQYF.

The DNA of the CDR3 is TGTGCCAGCAGTTACAGGGCAGGGGAACCTTACAATGAGCAGTTCTTC. Encoded protein: CASSYRAGEPYNEQFF. The J gene is TRBJ2-1, the V gene TRBV6-5; D possibly corresponds to TRBD1 (6 bases). Germline values: CDR1 MNHEY, CDR2 SVGAGI. This CDR3 spans 16 amino acids. The V gene lost 2 bases and the J gene lost 4 bases, with 15 bases spanning the gap.

This chain connects TRBV28 to TRBJ2-3, with TRBD2 matching 10 bases. J gave up 5 bases and V 0 bases, and 5 bases lay outside the gene matches. The germline V gene encodes CDR1 MDHEN and CDR2 SYDVKM. The CDR3 contains 16 residues. The CDR3 loop is CASSLWGLALRDTQYF. CDR3 nucleotides: TGTGCCAGCAGTTTATGGGGACTAGCGCTAAGAGATACGCAGTATTTT.

J is TRBJ2-6 and V is TRBV19; D not resolved. V lost 2 bases and J lost 4, with 3 bases in between. This CDR3 is 13 amino acids long. Germline-derived CDR1 and CDR2 are LNHDA and SQIVND (reference sequence). This CDR3 is CASSIQGANVLTF. The CDR3 DNA reads as TGTGCCAGTAGTATACAAGGGGCCAACGTCCTGACTTTC.

The V gene is TRBV28, the J gene TRBJ2-1, with 7 positions matching TRBD2. Losses at the gene ends were 1 base for V and 6 bases for J; bases not matched to a gene: 9. The germline CDR1 and CDR2 sequences are MDHEN and SYDVKM. This CDR3 has 16 residues. CDR3 nucleotides: TGTGCCAGCAGTTTATTAGGGGAGGGAGGGCTCAATGAGCAGTTCTTC. Protein product: CASSLLGEGGLNEQFF.

The rearrangement joins TRBV5-4 to TRBJ1-4; no clear D gene. Trimming left V 4 bases short and J 13 bases short, with 20 bases between. The germline CDR1 and CDR2 sequences are SGHNT and YYREEE (reference sequence). CDR3 length: 14 amino acids. CDR3 sequence (DNA): TGTGCCAGCAGCCCTGACATGGGCCCGACGGGACTGTTTTTT. Translating it yields CASSPDMGPTGLFF.

This chain connects TRBV7-9 to TRBJ1-1, with D possibly TRBD1 on 5 matching bases. The CDR3 length is 14 residues. CDR1 and CDR2 (germline): SEHNR, FQNEAQ (reference sequence). Deletions cut 3 bases from V and 7 bases from J, with 15 bases between. CDR3 coding DNA: TGTGCCAGCAGCTTTCGGCAGGGTGGAGGTGAAGCTTTCTTT. The encoded protein is CASSFRQGGGEAFF.

This chain uses TRBV28 with TRBJ2-7; weak D call: TRBD1 (6 bases). The CDR3 is made up of 17 amino acids. V was clipped by 2 bases and J by 2 bases, with 19 bases between them. The germline CDR1 and CDR2 sequences are MDHEN and SYDVKM. The CDR3 DNA reads TGTGCCAGCAGTTTACCCATTAACTTATGGACAGCCTACGAGCAGTACTTC. Protein product: CASSLPINLWTAYEQYF.

The rearrangement joins TRBV2 to TRBJ1-1, with D perhaps matching TRBD1 (5 bases). Trimming removed 6 bases from V and 11 bases from J, with 13 bases in between. CDR3 length: 11 residues. Per the germline V gene, CDR1 is SNHLY and CDR2 is FYNNEI. CDR3 bases: TGTGCCAGCAGGGGGACCTCGGGGGCTTTCTTT. It encodes CASRGTSGAFF. The full variable domain, in which reference TRBV2 and TRBJ1-1 provide the parts outside the CDR3, is EPEVTQTPSHQVTQMGQEVILRCVPISNHLYFYWYRQILGQKVEFLVSFYNNEISEKSEIFDDQFSVERPDGSNFTLKIRSTKLEDSAMYFCASRGTSGAFFGQGTRLTVV.

This chain uses TRBV19 with TRBJ1-1; D call uncertain. This CDR3 comprises 12 residues. Germline V gives CDR1 LNHDA, CDR2 SQIVND (reference sequence). V lost 5 bases and J lost 1, with 5 bases in between. The CDR3 region is CASSRQNTEAFF. The CDR3 bases are TGTGCCAGTAGTCGACAGAACACTGAAGCTTTCTTT.

J is TRBJ2-7 and V is TRBV19; 11 bases are a match to TRBD1. The V gene's germline CDR1 is LNHDA and CDR2 SQIVND (reference sequence). This CDR3 spans 14 amino acids. Germline trimming cut 1 base from V and 6 bases from J; bases unmatched to any gene: 2. The CDR3 DNA reads as TGTGCCAGTAGTATAGGAGGACAGGGGGCCGAGCAGTACTTC. This codes for CASSIGGQGAEQYF.